The 15 T cell receptor beta chains below come from one sample, sequenced in a study of T cells expressing NK-cell markers. TCRdb reprocessed the 5' RACE reads, with one entry per CDR3 protein and no DNA. The sample table sets out 450,000 to 600,000 distinct CDR3 sequences. Specimen: blood T cells: a sorted CD56 or NKG2C T cell subset, CD4+ or CD8+ T cells, or bulk PBMC T cells (not recorded which). The receptors here all came from a man aged 18 to 29 in good health.

The J gene is TRBJ2-5, the V gene TRBV10-3; without DNA, the TCRdb call of TRBD2 cannot be checked. The CDR3 consists of 19 residues. Germline CDR1 and CDR2: ENHRY and SYGVKD. The CDR3 is CASGTGEPNSGRAVETQYF.

V usage is TRBV5-5 and J usage is TRBJ2-5; with no DNA, the TCRdb D assignment of TRBD1 cannot be verified. The germline V gene encodes CDR1 SGHKS and CDR2 YYEKEE (reference sequence). The CDR3 sequence is 15 residues long. The CDR3 sequence is CASSFLGQDVETQYF.

The rearrangement joins TRBV12-3 or TRBV12-4 to TRBJ1-5. The CDR3 runs 14 residues. CDR3 amino acids: CASSREAGNQPQHF.

The chain joins TRBV5-1 to TRBJ2-4; TCRdb designates TRBD2, a call that cannot be tested without DNA. Germline lookup yields CDR1 SGHRS and CDR2 YFSETQ. The CDR3 contains 17 residues. CDR3: CASSLGSLAGAENIQYF.

The J gene is TRBJ2-3, the V gene TRBV20-1. Germline V gene sequence: CDR1 DFQATT, CDR2 SNEGSKA (reference sequence). The CDR3 covers 11 residues. The CDR3 loop is CSPVIADTQYF.

V gene TRBV11-2 combines with J gene TRBJ1-2. Germline V gene data show CDR1 as SGHAT and CDR2 as FQNNGV. The CDR3 has 14 amino acids. The chain's CDR3 is CASSFTGRNYGYTF.

The J gene is TRBJ2-7, the V gene TRBV7-9; TCRdb proposes TRBD1, but this gene call is untestable without DNA. The CDR3 extends over 14 amino acids. The germline gives CDR1 SEHNR, CDR2 FQNEAQ (reference sequence). CDR3 amino acids: CASTPGDRLYEQYF.

J is TRBJ2-1 and V is TRBV6-5. CDR1 is MNHEY, CDR2 SVGAGI, per germline. This CDR3 spans 14 amino acids. The CDR3 loop reads CASSPNGGLNEQFF.

The chain recombines TRBV27 with TRBJ2-5; checking the TCRdb D call of TRBD2 is not possible without DNA. The CDR3 sequence is 16 residues long. Germline V gene data show CDR1 as MNHEY and CDR2 as SMNVEV (reference sequence). CDR3 amino acids: CASRMGLAGGFETQYF.

The chain recombines TRBV20-1 with TRBJ2-7; TCRdb's D call of TRBD2 is untestable without DNA. Germline CDR1 DFQATT, CDR2 SNEGSKA (reference sequence). The CDR3 is made up of 15 amino acids. The CDR3 region is CSARGREARPYEQYF.

The V gene is TRBV12-3 or TRBV12-4, the J gene TRBJ2-7; lacking DNA, the TRBD1 call made by TCRdb goes unchecked. The CDR3 spans 16 residues. CDR3 protein: CASRETGPGGVYEQYF.

The chain employs TRBV4-1 and TRBJ2-3; no DNA is available, so the TRBD2 call from TCRdb remains unchecked. The CDR3 runs to 17 residues. CDR1 is MGHRA and CDR2 is YSYEKL in the germline V gene. The CDR3 protein is CASSQLSRRLAGDTQYF.

V gene TRBV6-1 combines with J gene TRBJ2-3; the TCRdb D gene call, TRBD1, has no DNA to confirm it. Germline CDR1 MNHNS, CDR2 SASEGT. The CDR3 runs to 13 residues. This CDR3 reads CATAPRSPDTQYF.

The rearrangement uses TRBV24-1 and TRBJ2-3; the D call of TRBD2 rests on TCRdb alone, since no DNA is present to check it. Germline CDR1 and CDR2: KGHDR and SFDVKD. The CDR3 runs 16 residues. The CDR3 here is CATSDLFGRNTDTQYF.

This chain links TRBV12-3 or TRBV12-4 with TRBJ2-3. The CDR3 contains 12 residues. The CDR3 sequence: CASSFFSDTQYF.